This T cell receptor beta chain was profiled in a study of CD8 T cells in ankylosing spondylitis (dated by TCRdb to the late 2010s). About the full investigation: The study set out to find disease-linked TCR variants by profiling T cell receptor beta repertoires in ankylosing spondylitis patients and healthy donors. The full study cohort comprised approximately 23 ankylosing spondylitis patients and some 110 healthy donors. Samples of peripheral blood were taken, and for ankylosing spondylitis patients, synovial fluid was collected as well. General conclusions and limits of the study: Blood from ankylosing spondylitis patients appeared to be characterized by a TCR beta motif made up of seven or eight highly homologous amino acid variants. A CD8+ phenotype was shown by the disease-linked clones, which were found at relatively low frequencies in peripheral blood. Some TCR beta motif variants had previously been reported in synovial fluid and blood of reactive arthritis patients, which suggested common disease-initiation mechanisms. According to the report, matched synovial fluid samples from ankylosing spondylitis patients were significantly enriched for the disease-linked clones.

V drops 4 bases and J drops 0 bases, leaving 8 bases in between. From its cysteine to its phenylalanine, the CDR3 spans 14 amino acids. The only DNA kept is the CDR3, 42 bases in frame from the first base. CDR1 is given as SNHLY and CDR2 as FYNNEI, both from the germline V gene. Sequencing used an Illumina HiSeq 2500. Quantitative 5'-RACE with molecular barcodes was the method used to prepare the TCR beta libraries. The original methods were these. A new computational method based on a probabilistic model of VDJ rearrangement was used to identify disease-linked TCR variants. The public reads were reprocessed in TCRdb via fastp at Q25 and MiXCR, keeping in-frame beta chains. Merged by CDR3 protein, the rows form single entries marked with the most common genes and DNA. The V and J calls and clone size are TCRdb's, not the authors'. This sample gives 200,000 to 250,000 distinct CDR3 sequences in total; about 10% of them show up just once. Under 25% of the sample rests with the top ten.

This clonotype has a handful of counts. Its antigen remains unidentified. No base-level quality is on record; no much larger clone is a single base apart. The sequence links TRBV2 to TRBJ2-3, with TRBD1 perhaps the D gene, on 6 matching bases. The material sequenced was blood, either unsorted or a sorted T cell fraction (not recorded which). The TCR comes from a male donor with ankylosing spondylitis or in good health (not recorded which). The CDR3 is CASSGQASTDTQYF. The DNA sequence follows: TGTGCCAGCAGTGGACAGGCTAGCACAGATACGCAGTATTTT.